This T cell receptor (beta chain) derives from a study of blood T cell repertoires in COVID-19. For the study at large: There were acute and convalescent COVID-19 samples, and they came from the United States, Italy and Spain. From T cells, B-cell-depleted T cells, or PBMCs came the material, which was cDNA or gDNA.

This clone occurred once. Germline loops: CDR1 MDHEN, CDR2 SYDVKM. The V end was cut by 6 bases, the J end by 7 bases, with 15 bases between. The CDR3 is 14 amino acids. Data came from immunoSEQ multiplex PCR; TCRdb stores just in-frame clones and leaves some out. The data hold 400,000 to 550,000 clones, with 85% to 90% observed a single time. The V and J genes are TRBV28 and TRBJ2-2, with D unclear. The receptor was derived from a woman in her twenties or thirties with acute or convalescent COVID-19. The specimen sequenced was peripheral blood. CDR3 protein: CASSHSIVGGELFF. In nucleotides, the CDR3 is TGTGCCAGCAGCCACTCGATCGTTGGCGGGGAGCTGTTTTTT.